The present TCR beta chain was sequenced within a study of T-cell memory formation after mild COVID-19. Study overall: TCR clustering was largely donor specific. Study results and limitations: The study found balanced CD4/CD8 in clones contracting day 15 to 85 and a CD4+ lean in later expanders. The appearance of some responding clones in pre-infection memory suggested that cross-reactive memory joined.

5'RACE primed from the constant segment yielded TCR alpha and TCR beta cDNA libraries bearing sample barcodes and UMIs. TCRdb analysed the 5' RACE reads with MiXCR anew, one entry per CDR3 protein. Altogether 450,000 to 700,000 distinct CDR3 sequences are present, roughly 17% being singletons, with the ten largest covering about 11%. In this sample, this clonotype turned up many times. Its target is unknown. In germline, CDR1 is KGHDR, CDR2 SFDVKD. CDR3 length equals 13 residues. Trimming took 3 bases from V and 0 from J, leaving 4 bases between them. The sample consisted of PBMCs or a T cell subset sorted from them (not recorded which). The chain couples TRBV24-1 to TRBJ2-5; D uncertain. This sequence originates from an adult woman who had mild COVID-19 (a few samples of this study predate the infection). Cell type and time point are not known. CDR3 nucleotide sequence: TGTGCCACCAGTGATCTGTACCAAGAGACCCAGTACTTC. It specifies CATSDLYQETQYF.